A selection of T cell receptor beta chains follows, all from one sample in a study of metastatic and nonmetastatic thyroid tumors. Through MiXCR, TCRdb re-clonotyped the PCR reads. Of roughly 19,000 clones listed, approximately 22% are singletons. The material sequenced was tumor tissue. The origin of the receptors is a male donor with papillary thyroid cancer or a benign thyroid nodule (not recorded which). Some clones in this sample may be carry-over from other donors' samples. CDR3s include the opening cysteine and the closing phenylalanine or tryptophan. Fields, in order: V gene, clone size, J gene, D gene, CDR3 protein, CDR3 DNA. A D gene is named only where the DNA matches it firmly. A clone size is listed for some rows: how often the clone was seen (once, few, many), or a class if it is expanded.

V: TRBV24-1; size: many; J: TRBJ2-2; D: -; CDR3: CATSDEGGPSVPGELFF; DNA: TGTGCCACCAGTGACGAAGGGGGGCCCAGCGTACCCGGGGAGCTGTTTTTT
V: TRBV3-1; size: many; J: TRBJ2-5; D: -; CDR3: CASSRAGSEETQYF; DNA: TGTGCCAGCAGCCGGGCGGGTTCGGAAGAGACCCAGTACTTC
V: TRBV6-1; size: many; J: TRBJ2-2; D: TRBD2; CDR3: CATPSGSLTGELFF; DNA: TGTGCCACCCCTAGCGGGAGCCTCACCGGGGAGCTGTTTTTT
V: TRBV18; size: many; J: TRBJ1-6; D: -; CDR3: CASSPTGQNNSPLHF; DNA: TGTGCCAGCTCACCCACAGGACAGAATAATTCACCCCTCCACTTT
V: TRBV6-1; size: many; J: TRBJ1-2; D: -; CDR3: CAAVREGSYGYTF; DNA: TGTGCCGCCGTCAGAGAAGGCAGCTATGGCTACACCTTC
V: TRBV19; size: many; J: TRBJ1-4; D: -; CDR3: CASSAQGWGEKLFF; DNA: TGTGCCAGTAGTGCACAGGGTTGGGGTGAAAAACTGTTTTTT
V: TRBV30; size: -; J: TRBJ1-2; D: -; CDR3: CAWSGDVRGNYGYTF; DNA: TGTGCCTGGAGTGGGGATGTAAGGGGAAATTATGGCTACACCTTC
V: TRBV19; size: -; J: TRBJ1-5; D: TRBD1; CDR3: CASIEQGVGNQPQHF; DNA: TGTGCCAGTATAGAACAGGGGGTCGGAAATCAGCCCCAGCATTTT
V: TRBV18; size: many; J: TRBJ2-6; D: -; CDR3: CASSPLQGRAISGANVLTF; DNA: TGTGCCAGCTCACCACTACAGGGCAGGGCCATCTCTGGGGCCAACGTCCTGACTTTC
V: TRBV28; size: many; J: TRBJ2-3; D: TRBD1; CDR3: CASRGNEGQMTDTQYF; DNA: TGTGCCAGCAGAGGCAATGAGGGACAGATGACAGATACGCAGTATTTT
V: TRBV20-1; size: many; J: TRBJ2-3; D: -; CDR3: CSANTPEQGSDTQYF; DNA: TGCAGTGCAAACACACCAGAACAGGGCTCCGATACGCAGTATTTT
V: TRBV7-2; size: medium-sized; J: TRBJ2-7; D: TRBD2; CDR3: CASSLEGLAGISQYF; DNA: TGTGCCAGCAGCTTAGAGGGACTAGCGGGAATTTCGCAGTACTTC
V: TRBV28; size: many; J: TRBJ1-1; D: TRBD1; CDR3: CASSPTGTGPEAFF; DNA: TGTGCCAGCAGTCCCACCGGGACAGGGCCTGAAGCTTTCTTT
V: TRBV14; size: many; J: TRBJ1-4; D: -; CDR3: CASSQFRGRNEKLFF; DNA: TGTGCCAGCAGCCAATTCCGGGGCCGGAATGAAAAACTGTTTTTT